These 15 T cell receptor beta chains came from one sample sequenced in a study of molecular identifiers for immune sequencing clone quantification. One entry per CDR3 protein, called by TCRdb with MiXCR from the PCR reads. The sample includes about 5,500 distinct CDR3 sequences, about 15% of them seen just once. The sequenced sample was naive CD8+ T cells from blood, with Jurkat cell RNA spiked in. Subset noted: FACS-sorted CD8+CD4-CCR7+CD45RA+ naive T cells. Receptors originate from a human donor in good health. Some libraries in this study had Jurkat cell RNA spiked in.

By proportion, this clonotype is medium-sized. The DNA for the CDR3 is TGCAGCGTTGAAGCCGTCGTATCTCCCAGGGGTAGCAATCAGCCCCAGCATTTT. This codes for CSVEAVVSPRGSNQPQHF. V is TRBV29-1 and J is TRBJ1-5; D may be TRBD1 (6 bases). CDR1 and CDR2 (germline): SQVTM, ANQGSEA. V was trimmed by 1 base and J by 0 bases, leaving 19 bases between them. The length of the CDR3 is 18 residues.

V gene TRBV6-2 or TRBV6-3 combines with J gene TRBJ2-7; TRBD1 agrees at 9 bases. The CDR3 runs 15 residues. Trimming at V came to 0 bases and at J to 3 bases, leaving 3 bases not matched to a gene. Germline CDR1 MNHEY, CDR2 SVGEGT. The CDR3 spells CASSYSWTGDYEQYF. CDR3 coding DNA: TGTGCCAGCAGTTACTCCTGGACAGGGGACTACGAGCAGTACTTC.

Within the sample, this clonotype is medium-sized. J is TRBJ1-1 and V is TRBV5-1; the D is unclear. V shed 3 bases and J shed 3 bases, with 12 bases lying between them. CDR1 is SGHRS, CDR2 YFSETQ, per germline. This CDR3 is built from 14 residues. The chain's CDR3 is CASSYAGPDTEAFF. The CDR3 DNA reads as TGCGCCAGCAGCTACGCCGGGCCCGACACTGAAGCTTTCTTT.

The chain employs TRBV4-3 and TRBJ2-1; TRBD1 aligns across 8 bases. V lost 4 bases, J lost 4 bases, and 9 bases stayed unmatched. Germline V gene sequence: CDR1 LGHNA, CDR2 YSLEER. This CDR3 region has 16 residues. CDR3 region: CASSPSETGVYNEQFF. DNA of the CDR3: TGCGCCAGCAGCCCATCGGAGACAGGGGTATACAATGAGCAGTTCTTC.

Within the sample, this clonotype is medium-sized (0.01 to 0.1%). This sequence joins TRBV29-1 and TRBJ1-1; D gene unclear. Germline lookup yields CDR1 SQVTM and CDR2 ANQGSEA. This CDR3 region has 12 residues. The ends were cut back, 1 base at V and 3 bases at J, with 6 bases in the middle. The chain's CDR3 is CSVEGADTEAFF. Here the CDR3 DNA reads TGCAGCGTTGAAGGGGCGGACACTGAAGCTTTCTTT.

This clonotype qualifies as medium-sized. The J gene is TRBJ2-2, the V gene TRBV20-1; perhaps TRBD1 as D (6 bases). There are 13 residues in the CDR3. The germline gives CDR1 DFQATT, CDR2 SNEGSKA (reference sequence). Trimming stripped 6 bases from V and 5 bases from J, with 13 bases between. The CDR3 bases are TGCAGTGCATCGACAGGAGAGACCGGGGAGCTGTTTTTT. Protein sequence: CSASTGETGELFF.

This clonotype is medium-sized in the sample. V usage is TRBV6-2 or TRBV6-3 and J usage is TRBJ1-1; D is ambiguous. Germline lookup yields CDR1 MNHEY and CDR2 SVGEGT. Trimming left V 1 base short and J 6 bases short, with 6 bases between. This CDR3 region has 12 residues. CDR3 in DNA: TGTGCCAGCAGTTACTTTAGCGCTGAAGCTTTCTTT. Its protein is CASSYFSAEAFF.

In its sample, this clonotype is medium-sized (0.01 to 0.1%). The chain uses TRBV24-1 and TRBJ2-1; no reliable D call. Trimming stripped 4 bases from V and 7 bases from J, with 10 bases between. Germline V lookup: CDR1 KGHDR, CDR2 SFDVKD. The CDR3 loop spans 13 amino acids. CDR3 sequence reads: CATSEPYGNEQFF. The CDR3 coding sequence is TGTGCCACCAGTGAGCCGTATGGGAATGAGCAGTTCTTC.

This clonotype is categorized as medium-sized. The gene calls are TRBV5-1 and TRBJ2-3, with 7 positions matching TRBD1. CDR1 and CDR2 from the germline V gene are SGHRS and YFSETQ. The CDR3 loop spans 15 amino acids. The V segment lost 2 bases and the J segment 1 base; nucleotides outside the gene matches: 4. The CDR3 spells CASSFGQAGTDTQYF. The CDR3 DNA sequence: TGCGCCAGCAGCTTCGGACAGGCTGGCACAGATACGCAGTATTTT.

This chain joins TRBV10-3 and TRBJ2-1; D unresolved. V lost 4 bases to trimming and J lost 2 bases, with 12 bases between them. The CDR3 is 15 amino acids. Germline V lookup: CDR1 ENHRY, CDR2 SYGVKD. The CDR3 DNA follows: TGTGCCATCAGTGGTTACAACCTACCCTACAATGAGCAGTTCTTC. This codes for CAISGYNLPYNEQFF.

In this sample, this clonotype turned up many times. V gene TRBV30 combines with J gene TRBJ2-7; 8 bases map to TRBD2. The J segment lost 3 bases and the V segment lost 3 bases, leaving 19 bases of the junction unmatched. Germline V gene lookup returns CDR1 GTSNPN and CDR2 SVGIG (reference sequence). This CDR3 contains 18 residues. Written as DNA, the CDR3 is TGTGCCTGGAGCCCGACGTCCCCAACTAGCGGAGTTATCTACGAGCAGTACTTC. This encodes CAWSPTSPTSGVIYEQYF.

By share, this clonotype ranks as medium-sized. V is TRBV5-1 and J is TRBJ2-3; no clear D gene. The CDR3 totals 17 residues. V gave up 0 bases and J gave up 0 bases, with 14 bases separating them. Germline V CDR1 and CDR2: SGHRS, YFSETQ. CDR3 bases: TGCGCCAGCAGCTTGGATTGGCTGCAGGCTAGCACAGATACGCAGTATTTT. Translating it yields CASSLDWLQASTDTQYF.

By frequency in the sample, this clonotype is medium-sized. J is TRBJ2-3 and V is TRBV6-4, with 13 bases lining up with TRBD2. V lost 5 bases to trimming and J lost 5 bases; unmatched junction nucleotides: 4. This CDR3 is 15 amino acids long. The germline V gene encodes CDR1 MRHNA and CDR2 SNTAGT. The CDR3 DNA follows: TGTGCCAGCAGTCCACTAGCGGGAGGGCGAGATACGCAGTATTTT. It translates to CASSPLAGGRDTQYF.

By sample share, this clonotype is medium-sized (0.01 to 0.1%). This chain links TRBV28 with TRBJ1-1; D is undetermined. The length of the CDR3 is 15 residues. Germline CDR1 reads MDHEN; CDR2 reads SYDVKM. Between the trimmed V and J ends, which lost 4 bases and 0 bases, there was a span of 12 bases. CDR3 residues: CASSWADFLNTEAFF. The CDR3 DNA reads TGTGCCAGCAGTTGGGCAGATTTCCTGAACACTGAAGCTTTCTTT.

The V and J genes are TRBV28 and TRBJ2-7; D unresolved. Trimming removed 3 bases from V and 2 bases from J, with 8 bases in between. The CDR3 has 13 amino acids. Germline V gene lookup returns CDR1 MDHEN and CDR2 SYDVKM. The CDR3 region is CASSLSMTYEQYF. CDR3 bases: TGTGCCAGCAGTTTGAGCATGACCTACGAGCAGTACTTC.